This T cell receptor (beta chain) was obtained from a study of monozygotic twins with cystic fibrosis. V lost 1 base, J lost 0 bases, and 3 bases stayed unmatched. This CDR3 is 15 amino acids long. CDR1 is GTSNPN, CDR2 SVGIG, per germline (reference sequence). Libraries were prepared by immunoSEQ multiplex PCR; TCRdb keeps only in-frame clonotypes and omits some of them. The top ten clones hold under 2% of a sample with tens of thousands of clones, 84% of them seen once. This receptor was obtained from a girl aged 2 to 9 with cystic fibrosis. The chain uses TRBV30 and TRBJ1-3, with 7 bases matching TRBD1. The sequencing sample was made of blood. The CDR3 spells CAWSDDRASGNTIYF. The CDR3 DNA reads as TGTGCCTGGAGTGATGACAGGGCCTCTGGAAACACCATATATTTT.